This record covers a single T cell receptor beta chain. This specimen comes from a study of T-cell reconstitution after alpha-beta-depleted transplantation in children. V was cut by 3 bases and J by 6 bases, with 17 bases left in between. Germline values: CDR1 SSHAT, CDR2 FNYEAQ (reference sequence). This CDR3 contains 15 residues. Construction of the TCRbeta library involved unique molecular identifiers. Each CDR3 protein is one row after TCRdb ran MiXCR on the PCR reads. The sample carries about 240,000 distinct CDR3 sequences, roughly 26% recorded once. The gene calls are TRBV7-7 and TRBJ2-5; D may be TRBD1 or TRBD2 (5 bases each). This clonotype was sampled from a girl aged 2 to 9 with Fanconi anemia, due to receive a stem cell transplant. Sequenced material: PBMCs, taken before TCRalphabeta/CD19-depleted stem cell transplant. The CDR3 reads CASSLGLGELKTQYF. For the CDR3, the DNA is TGTGCCAGCAGCTTGGGGTTGGGGGAGCTGAAGACCCAGTACTTC.